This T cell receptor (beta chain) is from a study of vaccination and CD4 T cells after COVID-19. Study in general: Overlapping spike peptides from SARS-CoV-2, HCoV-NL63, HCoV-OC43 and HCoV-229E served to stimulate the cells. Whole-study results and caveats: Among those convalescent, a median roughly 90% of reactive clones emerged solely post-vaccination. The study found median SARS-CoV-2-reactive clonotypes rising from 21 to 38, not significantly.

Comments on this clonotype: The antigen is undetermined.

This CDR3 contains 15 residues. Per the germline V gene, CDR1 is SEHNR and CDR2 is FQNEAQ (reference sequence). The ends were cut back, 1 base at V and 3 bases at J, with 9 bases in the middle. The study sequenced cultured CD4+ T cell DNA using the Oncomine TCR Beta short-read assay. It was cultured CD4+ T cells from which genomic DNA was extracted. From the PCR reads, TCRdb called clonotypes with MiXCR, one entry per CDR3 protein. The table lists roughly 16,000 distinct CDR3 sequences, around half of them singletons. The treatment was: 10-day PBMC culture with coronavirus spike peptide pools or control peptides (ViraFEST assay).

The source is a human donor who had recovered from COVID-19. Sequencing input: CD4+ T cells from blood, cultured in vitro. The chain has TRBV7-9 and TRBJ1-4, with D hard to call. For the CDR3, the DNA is TGTGCCAGCAGCTTAGTGGCTGGGGCTAATGAAAAACTGTTTTTT. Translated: CASSLVAGANEKLFF. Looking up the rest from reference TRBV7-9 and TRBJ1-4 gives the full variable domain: DTGVSQNPRHKITKRGQNVTFRCDPISEHNRLYWYRQTLGQGPEFLTYFQNEAQLEKSRLLSDRFSAERPKGSFSTLEIQRTEQGDSAMYLCASSLVAGANEKLFFGSGTQLSVL.